This T cell receptor beta chain was identified in a study of blood T cells in healthy people across ages. The study, taken as a whole, reports: Diversity figures derived from one million T cells were judged to underestimate the true value. A conclusive naive versus antigen-experienced comparison was prevented by the unsorted PBMCs. The fall in TCR beta diversity per million T cells was roughly linear with age.

Collection of roughly 9.6 milliliters of peripheral blood was performed for each donor. Germline CDR1 SQVTM, CDR2 ANQGSEA. CDR3 length: 13 residues. Trimming pared 2 bases from V and 11 bases from J, leaving 18 bases between. A second PCR, run for about 7 to 12 cycles, used a sample-barcoded 5' primer plus a J-beta primer mix. One entry per CDR3 protein results from TCRdb running MiXCR on the 5' RACE reads. The data contain approximately 1.5 million distinct CDR3 sequences, around 40% of them singletons. This clonotype turned up a few times. The antigen remains unidentified. The sample consisted of blood. The source of this sequence is a young woman in good health. The chain joins TRBV29-1 to TRBJ2-5; D is undetermined. As DNA, the CDR3 is TGCAGCGTTGAAAGTCTGATTTACAATGAGCAGTACTTC. Amino acids: CSVESLIYNEQYF.